This TCR beta chain originates from a study of T cells in Graves' hyperthyroidism and ophthalmopathy. Study at large: Staff took peripheral blood when the initial diagnosis was made, before any treatment began.

Germline values: CDR1 KGHDR, CDR2 SFDVKD. The CDR3 consists of 13 residues. V gave up 7 bases and J gave up 7 bases, with 12 bases separating them. This clonotype was seen more than once but under ten times. Amplification yielded TCR beta CDR3 regions, with RNA transcripts as the source. HTBI primers were employed in a first-round RT-PCR of the TCR CDR3. TCRdb called the multiplex PCR reads again in MiXCR, with one record for every CDR3 protein. The sample has 650,000 to 750,000 distinct CDR3 sequences, approximately 14% seen once. The receptor was isolated from a young woman with Graves' hyperthyroidism. What was sequenced was blood. This rearrangement joins TRBV24-1 to TRBJ2-2; TRBD2 might be the D (6 bases). The CDR3: CATRPSAGGELFF. The DNA for the CDR3 is TGTGCCACCAGGCCTAGCGCTGGCGGGGAGCTGTTTTTT.